This TCR beta chain derives from a study of cytomegalovirus exposure and HLA in healthy donors (dated by TCRdb to 2016 to 2017). For the wider study: In an earlier analysis of roughly 590 of the donors, around 300 Gb of sequence data and some 120 million unique TCR beta sequences from about 179 million T cells were reported. About 280 gigabases of sequencing data and around 80 million unique TCR sequences made up an early release that covered approximately 620 HLA-typed donors. Among the roughly 380 genotyped donors, under 90% belonged to the genetic ancestry cluster associated with self-reported Caucasian donors. The study aimed to test whether cataloging public T cell receptors could reveal signatures of past pathogen exposure. The study used immunosequencing to profile the T cell repertoires of around 600 subjects and linked those repertoires to cytomegalovirus serostatus. A separate validation cohort of roughly 130 different subjects was used in addition to the roughly 670-subject first cohort. The study combined high-throughput TCR immunosequencing, statistical association of individual TCRs with disease status, and machine learning to predict cytomegalovirus infection status. In a later analysis, previously published TCR beta repertoires from 600 to 850 donors were re-analyzed and high-resolution HLA genotyping was added so that TCR occurrence patterns could be studied. Rather than drawing on any new phenotypic data, the later analysis identified candidate immune exposures from TCR beta sequences and the way those sequences occurred across donors. In an earlier analysis of more than 550 of the donors, high-throughput TCR beta sequencing was used to judge whether each TCR beta V gene segment behaved as functional or pseudogenic. Donor age, sex, ethnicity and CMV serostatus were compiled alongside the repertoire data. Genome-wide SNP genotypes for about three fifths of the roughly 670 donors were used in a later genetic analysis, which treated that subset as a discovery cohort. Every discovery cohort repertoire had been produced on one sequencing platform. HLA typing included class I and class II loci at four-digit resolution. The number of donors typed differed by locus, with roughly 620-630 for A, B, C, DRB1 and DQB1, about 500 for DQA1, nearly 610 for DPA1, and some 440 for DPB1. A handful of DR-DQ haplotypes were handled as single units for association and clustering because linkage in the cohort was strong. On average, roughly 250,000 unique TCR beta nucleotide sequences were sequenced per donor among about 400 genotyped donors of the cohort, with about 19% of those sequences being non-productive. Here is what the overall study found, with its caveats: A total of 150 to 200 TCR beta chains were listed by the study as associated with cytomegalovirus. A later analysis reported that several top co-occurrence clusters appeared linked to parvovirus B19, influenza, CMV and Epstein-Barr virus. A cluster of highly shared sequence variants was judged likely to represent a technical artifact of the sequencing pipeline. At a false discovery rate of 0.05, a later analysis linked roughly 17,000 TCR beta sequences to specific HLA alleles. While some public TCRs were present in many individuals, most TCR sequences turned up only very rarely across donors. According to a later genetic analysis, donors in an Asian-associated ancestry cluster had fewer N-insertions in productive TCRs than the approximately 650-donor mean. The 87-base-pair reads could not distinguish some IMGT-functional V segments, including TRBV6-2 and TRBV6-3, so those segments were excluded. Because some donors lacked HLA typing at each locus, the association tests relied only on the typed subset. The presence/absence analyses assumed that sequencing depth was roughly uniform across donors, and that assumption may not be true. An earlier analysis of roughly 570 of the donors showed that most TCR beta V segments appeared in productive rearrangements either about 87% or about 30% of the time, which broadly matched IMGT annotations. The classifier was reported to diagnose cytomegalovirus status with high specificity and sensitivity in both the original cohort and the validation cohort. The cohort was sequenced for TCR beta chains only, and without alpha or paired-chain data the features that could be detected were limited. Because counts were too low, roughly 18 rarely observed V segments, including chromosome 9 orphons, were left out of the earlier analysis of a few hundred of the donors. For the cohort, immune exposure information was limited to CMV serostatus. An association between a missense DCLRE1C variant and V-gene and J-gene trimming of TCR beta chains was found in a later genetic analysis and replicated in an independent cohort. The authors suggested that the approach could potentially be extended to other disease states and immunological phenotypes. A further reported finding was that TCR beta sequences accurately predicted the HLA-A and HLA-B alleles for most subjects in the first cohort. According to a later analysis, TCR association rates differed among HLA loci, with DRB1 alleles showing the most associated TCRs and HLA-C alleles showing the fewest. In vitro tests confirmed that a few of the cytomegalovirus-associated TCR beta chains recognize cytomegalovirus antigens. Compared with equally common non-associated chains, HLA-associated TCR beta chains in a later analysis were more clonally expanded and had lower generation probabilities. A later analysis found that most CMV-associated TCR beta chains appeared HLA-restricted, with HLA associations seemingly driven largely by CMV exposure. Assigning TCR associations to individual alleles was difficult when HLA alleles, especially DR and DQ, strongly co-occurred. Correlated functional status among segregating V segments might reflect linkage disequilibrium, but an unknown experimental factor could not be ruled out.

The CDR3 spans 15 residues, from the cysteine through the phenylalanine. Only CDR3 DNA remains: 45 bases, in frame from the first base. The junction shows trimming of 2 bases on V and 2 bases on J, and the gene matches do not reach 4 bases of it. Per the germline V gene, SGHDT is the CDR1 and YYEEEE is the CDR2. This clone was recorded only once. What this receptor recognizes is not known. No much larger clone exists at a distance of one base, and base qualities are not known. The library was built by means of the immunoSEQ multiplex PCR assay. The multiplex PCR relied on a mix of 60 forward primers for TCR Vbeta segments and 13 reverse primers for TCR Jbeta segments. The CDR3 region of rearranged TCR beta genes was amplified from genomic DNA with a multiplex PCR assay. The amplified TCR beta libraries were sequenced on the Illumina HiSeq System as 87-base-pair reads. The published analysis was carried out like this. In a later analysis, roughly 80 million unique TCR beta chains were counted across the approximately 640 repertoires, and roughly 10 million of these chains were shared by at least two donors. Raw reads were error-corrected and collapsed into unique sequences by a nearest-neighbor algorithm in which closely related sequences were merged to remove PCR and sequencing errors. CDR3 sequences were aligned to IMGT reference sequences to assign V, D and J gene segments. Each retained sequence needed at least a six-nucleotide match to both a V gene segment and a J gene segment. A rearrangement counted as productive if the CDR3 had no stop codons and remained in frame with V and J, and every other rearrangement counted as non-productive. Following IMGT convention, CDR3 was defined as the stretch from the second conserved V-encoded cysteine up to the conserved J-encoded phenylalanine. Sequences without an unambiguous match to a single V gene segment were excluded from the earlier analysis of a few hundred of the donors. An earlier analysis of fewer than 750 of the donors classified V segments as functional when productive rearrangements were above 56.7% and as segregating when the standard deviation between donors was above 5%. To diagnose cytomegalovirus status from the catalog of TCR beta chain sequences, a statistical classification framework was built. In a later analysis, TCR nucleotide sequences were compared against IMGT/GENE-DB human TR gene sequences so that V and J genes could be assigned. A later analysis assigned CDR3 sequences and most-parsimonious VDJ recombination scenarios with the TCRdist pipeline. In a later analysis, every TCR beta chain was defined by the combination of its CDR3 amino acid sequence and its V-gene family, and reads without a unique V-gene family were dropped. As a way to deal with suspected cross-contamination and a sequencing artifact, a later analysis dropped hundreds of nucleotide sequences that were highly shared and had low generation probability. For each public chain, a later analysis derived a clonal expansion index from normalized ranks of inferred template counts within each repertoire. In a later analysis, generation probabilities were computed with a VDJ recombination model fitted to out-of-frame rearrangements, and the resulting probabilities were checked against IGoR. In a later analysis, hypergeometric tests were used to score TCR-TCR, TCR-HLA and TCR-CMV co-occurrence, with a repertoire-size bias correction applied to TCR pairs. In a later analysis, false discovery rates were estimated by permuting HLA or CMV assignments 20 times. A later analysis grouped co-occurring TCRs with DBSCAN, adding TCRdist sequence similarity when clustering within HLA-allele-positive subsets. For co-occurrence clustering, repertoires with fewer than 30,000 or more than 120,000 public chains were excluded, along with five or six repertoires with anomalous nucleotide sharing. TCRdb holds this immuneACCESS table with in-frame rearrangements only. Some clones are missing; in checked studies, unresolved V genes explain under half, and the rest has no known cause. V and J calls and clone size are given by that table; D and trimming were obtained from the DNA. The sample includes 55,000 to 80,000 clones, with around 80% observed a single time. Jointly, the top ten make up around 8.9% of the sample.

The cohort consisted of 666 healthy bone marrow donors. At the time of sampling, all cohort members were nominally healthy, though unrecorded immune exposures were likely present. The donor tested CMV seronegative, placing the donor among the 300 to 400 seronegative members of the cohort. A peripheral blood sample was provided by each donor, and peripheral blood mononuclear cells were used for TCR beta sequencing. Genomic DNA was extracted from the blood cell samples with the Qiagen DNeasy Blood Extraction Kit. The rearrangement joined TRBV5-6 to TRBJ2-3, with 8 junctional bases fitting TRBD2. The receptor was derived from a middle-aged man in good health and CMV-seronegative. What was sequenced was PBMCs. The DNA sequence is as follows: TGTGCCAGCAGCTTCGAAGGACTAGCCACAGATACGCAGTATTTT. Protein translation: CASSFEGLATDTQYF.